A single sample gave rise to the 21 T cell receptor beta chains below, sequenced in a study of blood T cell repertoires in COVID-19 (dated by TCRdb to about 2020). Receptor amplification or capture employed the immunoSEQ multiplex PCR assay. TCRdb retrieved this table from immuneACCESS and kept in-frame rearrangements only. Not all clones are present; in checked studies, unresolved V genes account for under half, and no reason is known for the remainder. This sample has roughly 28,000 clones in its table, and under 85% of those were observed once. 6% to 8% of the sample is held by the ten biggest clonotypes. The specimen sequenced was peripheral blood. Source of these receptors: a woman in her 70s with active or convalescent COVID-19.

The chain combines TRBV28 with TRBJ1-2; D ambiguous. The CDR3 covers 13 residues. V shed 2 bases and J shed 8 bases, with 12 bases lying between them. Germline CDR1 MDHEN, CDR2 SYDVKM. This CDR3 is CASSLITLKGYTF. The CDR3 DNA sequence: TGTGCCAGCAGTTTAATCACCCTAAAGGGCTACACCTTC.

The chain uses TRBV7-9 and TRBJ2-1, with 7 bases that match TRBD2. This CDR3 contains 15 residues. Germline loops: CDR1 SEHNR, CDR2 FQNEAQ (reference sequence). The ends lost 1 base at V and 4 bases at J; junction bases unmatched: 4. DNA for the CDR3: TGTGCCAGCAGCTTAGGGCTAGCGGAATACAATGAGCAGTTCTTC. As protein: CASSLGLAEYNEQFF. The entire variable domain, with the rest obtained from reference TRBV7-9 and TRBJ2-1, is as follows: DTGVSQNPRHKITKRGQNVTFRCDPISEHNRLYWYRQTLGQGPEFLTYFQNEAQLEKSRLLSDRFSAERPKGSFSTLEIQRTEQGDSAMYLCASSLGLAEYNEQFFGPGTRLTVL.

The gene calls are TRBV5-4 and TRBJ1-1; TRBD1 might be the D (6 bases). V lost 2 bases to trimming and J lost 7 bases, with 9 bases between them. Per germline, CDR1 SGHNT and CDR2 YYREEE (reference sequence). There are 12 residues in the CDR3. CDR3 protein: CASSFWDNEAFF. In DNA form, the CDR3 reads TGTGCCAGCAGCTTCTGGGACAATGAAGCTTTCTTT.

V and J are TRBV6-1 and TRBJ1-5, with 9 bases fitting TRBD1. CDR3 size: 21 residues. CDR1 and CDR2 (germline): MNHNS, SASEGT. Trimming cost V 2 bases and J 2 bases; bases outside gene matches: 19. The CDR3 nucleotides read TGTGCCAGCAGTGAAACGGGTCGGACGGGACAGGGTTCAACCCGCAATCAGCCCCAGCATTTT. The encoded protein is CASSETGRTGQGSTRNQPQHF.

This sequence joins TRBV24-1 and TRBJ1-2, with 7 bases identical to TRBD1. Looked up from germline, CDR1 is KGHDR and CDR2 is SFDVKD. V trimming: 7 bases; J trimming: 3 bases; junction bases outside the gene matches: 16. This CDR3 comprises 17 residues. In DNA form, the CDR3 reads TGTGCCACCAGCCCCACCCCGGAGACAGGGTCCCACTATGGCTACACCTTC. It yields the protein CATSPTPETGSHYGYTF.

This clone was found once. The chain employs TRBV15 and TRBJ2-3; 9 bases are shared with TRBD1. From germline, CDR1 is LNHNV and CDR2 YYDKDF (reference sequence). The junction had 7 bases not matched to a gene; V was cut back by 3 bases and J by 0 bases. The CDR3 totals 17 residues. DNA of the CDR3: TGTGCCACCAGCAGGTCTACAGGGGGCTATAGCACAGATACGCAGTATTTT. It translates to CATSRSTGGYSTDTQYF.

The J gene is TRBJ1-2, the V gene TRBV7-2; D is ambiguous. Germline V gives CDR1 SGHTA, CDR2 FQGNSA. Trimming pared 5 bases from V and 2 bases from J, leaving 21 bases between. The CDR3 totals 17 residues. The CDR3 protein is CASSPRGGSVQNYGYTF. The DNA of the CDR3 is TGTGCCAGCAGCCCAAGAGGAGGATCGGTTCAGAACTATGGCTACACCTTC.

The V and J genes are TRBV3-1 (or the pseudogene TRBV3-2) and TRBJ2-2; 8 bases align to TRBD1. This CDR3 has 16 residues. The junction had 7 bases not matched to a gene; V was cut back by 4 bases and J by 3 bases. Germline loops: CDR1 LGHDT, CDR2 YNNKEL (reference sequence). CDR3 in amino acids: CASSRQGRIDTGELFF. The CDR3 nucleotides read TGTGCCAGCAGCCGACAGGGGCGTATTGACACCGGGGAGCTGTTTTTT.

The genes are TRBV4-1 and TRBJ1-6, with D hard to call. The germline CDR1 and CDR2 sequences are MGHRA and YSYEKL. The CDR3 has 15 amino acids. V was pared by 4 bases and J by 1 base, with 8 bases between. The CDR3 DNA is TGCGCCAGCAGCCGGGAGACATCCTATAATTCACCCCTCCACTTT. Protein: CASSRETSYNSPLHF.

The CDR3 sequence is CSAGQSSYNEQFF. The CDR3 DNA follows: TGCAGCGCAGGACAGAGCTCCTACAATGAGCAGTTCTTC. This chain links TRBV29-1 with TRBJ2-1, with D maybe TRBD1 (6 bases). Trimming took 7 bases from V and 0 from J, leaving 10 bases between them. The CDR3 is 13 residues long. Germline V gene lookup returns CDR1 SQVTM and CDR2 ANQGSEA.

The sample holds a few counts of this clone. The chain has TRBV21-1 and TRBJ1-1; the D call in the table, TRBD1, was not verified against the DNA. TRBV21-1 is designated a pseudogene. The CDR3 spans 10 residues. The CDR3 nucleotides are TGTGCCAGCAAGACAGCTGAAGCTTTCTTT. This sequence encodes CASKTAEAFF.

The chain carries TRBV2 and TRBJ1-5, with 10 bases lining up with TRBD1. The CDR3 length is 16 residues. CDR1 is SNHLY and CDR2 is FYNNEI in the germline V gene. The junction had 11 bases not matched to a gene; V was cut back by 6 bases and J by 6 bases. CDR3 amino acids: CASSPIVTGGVQPQHF. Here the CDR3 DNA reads TGTGCCAGCAGCCCCATCGTGACAGGGGGCGTTCAGCCCCAGCATTTT.

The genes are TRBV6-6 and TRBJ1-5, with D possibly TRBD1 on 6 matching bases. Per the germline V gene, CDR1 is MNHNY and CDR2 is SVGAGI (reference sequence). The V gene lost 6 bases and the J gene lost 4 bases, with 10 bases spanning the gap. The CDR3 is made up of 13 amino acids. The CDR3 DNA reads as TGTGCCAGCAGACTTACAGGGAATCAGCCCCAGCATTTT. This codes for CASRLTGNQPQHF.

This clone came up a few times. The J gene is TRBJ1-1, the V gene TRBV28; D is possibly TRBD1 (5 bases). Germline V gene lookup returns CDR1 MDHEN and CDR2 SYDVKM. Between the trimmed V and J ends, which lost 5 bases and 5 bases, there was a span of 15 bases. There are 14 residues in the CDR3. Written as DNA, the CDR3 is TGTGCCAGCAGTCGTCCCGGGGGATCTACTGAAGCTTTCTTT. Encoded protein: CASSRPGGSTEAFF.

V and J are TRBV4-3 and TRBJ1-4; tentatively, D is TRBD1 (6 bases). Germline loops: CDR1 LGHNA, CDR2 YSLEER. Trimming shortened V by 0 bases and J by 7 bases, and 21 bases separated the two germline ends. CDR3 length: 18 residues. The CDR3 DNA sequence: TGCGCCAGCAGCCAAGATCTAGGGGGACGGCGGATTACTGAAAAACTGTTTTTT. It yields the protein CASSQDLGGRRITEKLFF.

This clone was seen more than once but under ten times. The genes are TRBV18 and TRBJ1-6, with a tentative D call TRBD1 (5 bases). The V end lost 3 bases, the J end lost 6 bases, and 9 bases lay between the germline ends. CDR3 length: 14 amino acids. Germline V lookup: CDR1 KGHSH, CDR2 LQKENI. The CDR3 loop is CASSPRGLNSPLHF. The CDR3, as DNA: TGTGCCAGCTCACCCCGGGGACTTAATTCACCCCTCCACTTT.

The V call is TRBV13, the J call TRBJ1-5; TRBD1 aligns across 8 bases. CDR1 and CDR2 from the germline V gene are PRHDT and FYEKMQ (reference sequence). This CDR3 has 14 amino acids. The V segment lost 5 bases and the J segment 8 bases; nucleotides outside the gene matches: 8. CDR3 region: CASSTNRGREPQHF. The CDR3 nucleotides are TGTGCCAGCAGCACCAACAGGGGGAGGGAGCCCCAGCATTTT.

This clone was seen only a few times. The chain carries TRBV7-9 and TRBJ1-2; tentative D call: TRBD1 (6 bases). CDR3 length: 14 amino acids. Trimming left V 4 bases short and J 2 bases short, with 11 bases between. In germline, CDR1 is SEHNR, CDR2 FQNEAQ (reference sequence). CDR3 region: CASSSDSENYGYTF. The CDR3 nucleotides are TGTGCCAGCAGCTCGGACAGCGAAAACTATGGCTACACCTTC.

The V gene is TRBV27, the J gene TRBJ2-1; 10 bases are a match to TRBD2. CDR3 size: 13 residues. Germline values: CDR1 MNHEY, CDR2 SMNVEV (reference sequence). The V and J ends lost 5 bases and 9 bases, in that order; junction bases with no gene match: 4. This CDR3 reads CASSPGLAVEQFF. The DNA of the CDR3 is TGTGCCAGCAGTCCTGGACTAGCGGTTGAGCAGTTCTTC.

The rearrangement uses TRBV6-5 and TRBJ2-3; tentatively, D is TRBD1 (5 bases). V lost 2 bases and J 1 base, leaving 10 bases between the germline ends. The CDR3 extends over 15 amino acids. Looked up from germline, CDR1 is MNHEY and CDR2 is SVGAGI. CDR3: CASSYRGQGTDTQYF. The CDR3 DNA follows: TGTGCCAGCAGTTACAGGGGCCAGGGCACAGATACGCAGTATTTT.

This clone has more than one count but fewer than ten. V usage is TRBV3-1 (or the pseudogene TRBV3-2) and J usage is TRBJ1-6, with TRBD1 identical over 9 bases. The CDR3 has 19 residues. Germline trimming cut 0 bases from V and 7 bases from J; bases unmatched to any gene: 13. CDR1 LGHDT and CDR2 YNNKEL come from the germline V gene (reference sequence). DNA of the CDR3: TGTGCCAGCAGCCAAGATAGCGGGGGGGACAGGGAGAGGAATTCACCCCTCCACTTT. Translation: CASSQDSGGDRERNSPLHF.